What follows describes a single T cell receptor beta chain. Profiling relied on immunoSEQ multiplex PCR, and the TCRdb table lists in-frame clones only, not all of them. The sample comprises around 29,000 clones, 85% to 95% of which are singletons, and roughly 5% rests with the top ten. These data are taken from a study of T cell changes during pregnancy in multiple sclerosis. The J segment lost 6 bases and the V segment lost 0 bases, leaving 7 bases of the junction unmatched. CDR3 length equals 16 residues. Germline V gene sequence: CDR1 MGHRA, CDR2 YSYEKL. The source is a female donor with multiple sclerosis, enrolled in a pregnancy study. The V gene is TRBV4-1, the J gene TRBJ2-3; 9 positions match TRBD2. The sequences come from CD8+ T cells from peripheral blood mononuclear cells, collected before pregnancy. The DNA for the CDR3 is TGCGCCAGCAGCCAAGATGTGCGGGGGGGCCACGATACGCAGTATTTT. Its protein is CASSQDVRGGHDTQYF.